The subject of this entry is one T cell receptor beta chain. The antigen remains unidentified. The method was immunoSEQ multiplex PCR; TCRdb's version includes in-frame clones alone and lacks a portion of them. Of 15,000 to 20,000 clones listed, around four fifths are singletons. This CDR3 has 13 amino acids. V shed 2 bases and J shed 4 bases, with 9 bases lying between them. Germline CDR1 and CDR2: MNHEY and SVGAGI. This record comes from a study of chemoradiotherapy in HPV16-positive cancers. Study-level findings and limits: HPV-responsive T-cell expansion during chemoradiotherapy was linked to improved recurrence-free survival in HPV16-positive patients.

The chain joins TRBV6-5 to TRBJ2-7; either TRBD1 or TRBD2 may supply D (5 bases each). The sequence was collected from a human donor with HPV-associated anogenital cancer. The material sequenced was blood, taken from a patient who underwent chemoradiotherapy. The CDR3 sequence is CASSYEGMYEQYF. The CDR3 coding sequence is TGTGCCAGCAGTTACGAGGGGATGTACGAGCAGTACTTC.